This T cell receptor beta chain was retrieved from a study of regulatory T cells in long-lasting Graves disease. About the research overall: Prior antithyroid drug treatment in newly diagnosed Graves' patients lasted under 3 months.

Study-wide findings and caveats: Rather than thyroid tissue, only peripheral blood underwent study.

The CDR3 length is 15 residues. CDR1 and CDR2 from the germline V gene are SGHRS and YFSETQ. V was shortened by 3 bases and J by 0 bases, with 12 bases between the two germline ends. The time point was: newly diagnosed GD, antithyroid drugs for less than 3 months. With RNA extracted from PBMCs as input, the TCR library was made. This clonotype was counted ten times or more. The antigen remains undetermined. In building TCR beta libraries, iRepertoire HTBI primers were used together with Arm-PCR of CDR3 regions. TCRdb itself ran the multiplex PCR reads through MiXCR, one entry per CDR3 protein. The sample consists of 400,000 to 650,000 distinct CDR3 sequences, about 16% of them appearing once. The sample was also reused in another study, on T cells in Graves' hyperthyroidism and ophthalmopathy.

The chain recombines TRBV5-1 with TRBJ1-2, with a weak D call TRBD1 (5 bases). Sequenced here: peripheral blood mononuclear cells (PBMCs), sampled at new diagnosis, from a patient treated with antithyroid drugs. The sequence derives from a middle-aged woman with Graves disease. CDR3 DNA sequence: TGCGCCAGCAGCTATCAGGGAGAATCTAACTATGGCTACACCTTC. This codes for CASSYQGESNYGYTF.